This T cell receptor (beta chain) derives from a study of T cell responses to AZD1222 COVID-19 vaccine. The data were produced by immunoSEQ multiplex PCR, yet TCRdb's version contains in-frame clones alone and is incomplete. The table records about 120,000 clones, over 75% of them present only once. Germline CDR1 and CDR2: SGHRS and YFSETQ. The CDR3 is made up of 15 amino acids. V was clipped by 2 bases and J by 0 bases, with 12 bases between them. The gene calls are TRBV5-1 and TRBJ2-7; D perhaps matches TRBD2 (5 bases). This TCR was sampled from an adult in good health. The sequenced sample was peripheral blood, obtained on day 0 of AZD1222 vaccination. The CDR3 bases are TGCGCCAGCAGCTTTATGCCGGACTCCTCCTACGAGCAGTACTTC. Residues: CASSFMPDSSYEQYF.